Listed below are T cell receptor beta chains from one sample, sequenced in a study of T cells after posttransplantation cyclophosphamide. The assay was immunoSEQ multiplex PCR, and TCRdb's table has in-frame clones only and misses some. The repertoire holds tens of thousands of clones, 95% to 98% seen once, with less than 0.15% in the top ten. Sequences were obtained from naive CD4+ T cells sorted from PBMCs. The receptor source for this set is a man in his fifties in good health, CMV-negative, and a related stem cell transplant donor. CDR3s leave out the opening cysteine and the closing phenylalanine or tryptophan. Some rows have no size entry. The others give once, few or many, or a class for an expanded clone.

>-|TRBV19|TRBJ2-1
ASSIPPKDGPYNEQF
>-|TRBV27|TRBJ2-3
ASSLRALAGVGTDTQY
>-|TRBV5-1|TRBJ2-7
ASSSTTGPDEQY
>-|TRBV5-1|-
ASKDQGQGNEQY
>once|TRBV5-1|TRBJ1-1
ASSGRGGTEAF
>-|TRBV7-8|TRBJ1-6
ASNGGGWSSPLH
>-|TRBV6-1|TRBJ1-1
ASSTRGNTEAF
>-|TRBV6-6|TRBJ1-6
ASTRTEENSPLH
>-|TRBV4-3|TRBJ1-6
ASSQAWSQGTLH
>-|TRBV6-6|TRBJ1-2
ASSSQGQYGYT
>-|TRBV9|TRBJ2-3
ASSVVQSTDTQY
>-|TRBV5-1|TRBJ2-7
ASSILSGEFSPHSSYEQY
>-|TRBV6-1|TRBJ2-7
ASSTGHSSYEQY
>-|TRBV4-3|TRBJ2-2
ASSIGLDLGAGELF
>-|TRBV5-1|TRBJ2-1
ASNRLRASGGYNEQF
>-|TRBV18|TRBJ1-2
ASSPSTEGGYT
>-|TRBV10-3|TRBJ2-1
AISPGQGADEQF
>-|TRBV9|TRBJ2-4
ASSPGDRGNIQY
>-|TRBV20-1|TRBJ2-3
SASLSGPQY
>-|TRBV6-5|TRBJ2-1
ASSQSGRYYNEQF
>-|TRBV18|TRBJ2-3
ASSPNSGRKISTDTQY